This T cell receptor beta chain was recorded in a study of cytomegalovirus exposure and HLA in healthy donors. Germline values: CDR1 MGHRA, CDR2 YSYEKL. The CDR3 has 15 amino acids. The J segment lost 2 bases and the V segment lost 5 bases, leaving 6 bases of the junction unmatched. PCR used 60 Vbeta primers and 13 Jbeta primers. Clones were sequenced by immunoSEQ multiplex PCR, and TCRdb holds only the in-frame ones, with some missing. The repertoire holds a few hundred thousand clones, around 65% seen once, with 2% to 2.5% in the top ten. Study-wide results and limits: For most TCR beta V segments, an earlier analysis put the productive rate at about 87% or about 30% of the time.

In the case of this clone: Antigen: not known.

This TCR derives from a female donor in good health and CMV-seronegative. Sequenced sample: PBMCs. The chain is built from TRBV4-1 and TRBJ2-1; 7 bases map to TRBD2. For the CDR3, the DNA is TGCGCCAGCAGCGACACGGGAGGACCCTACAATGAGCAGTTCTTC. The encoded protein is CASSDTGGPYNEQFF.